This T cell receptor (beta chain) originates from a study of T cells after yellow fever vaccination. Study summary: Preparation used SMART-Seq v4 Ultra Low Input for the low-cell-number fractions.

This clonotype appeared many times. The antigen remains unidentified. As TCR cDNA was made by 5'RACE template switching, a universal primer site and UMIs were added. TCRdb re-called the 5' RACE reads with MiXCR, one entry per CDR3 protein. The table records more than 65,000 distinct CDR3 sequences, 7.3% of them present only once. Germline CDR1 and CDR2: SGHTA and FQGNSA. This CDR3 has 13 residues. Trimming took off 5 bases at V and 7 bases at J, with 12 bases between the two ends. Whole-study findings and limits: The study re-detected most primary-vaccination clones after the booster (nearly 97% CD4, 85% to 90% CD8).

This TCR was sampled from a young man who received the YFV17D yellow fever vaccine. This chain connects TRBV7-2 to TRBJ1-5, with TRBD1 as a possible D gene (6 bases). The sequenced sample was CD8+ T cells sorted from PBMCs, obtained less than 11 days after the first yellow fever vaccination. The CDR3 DNA reads TGTGCCAGCAGCCAACAGGGTCAACAGCCCCAGCATTTT. This sequence encodes CASSQQGQQPQHF.